This T cell receptor (beta chain) comes out of a study of blood T cell repertoires in COVID-19. Original data processing: Estimation of nucleated cell counts relied on the amplification of reference gene primers. Produced via immunoSEQ multiplex PCR; TCRdb's table is partial and in-frame only. Clone size and the V and J calls come from that table; the DNA yielded D and trimming. This table holds roughly 87,000 clones, roughly 80% found once. V was trimmed by 8 bases and J by 5 bases, leaving 13 bases between them. Germline V gene sequence: CDR1 LNHDA, CDR2 SQIVND (reference sequence). There are 13 residues in the CDR3.

Sequencing was performed on peripheral blood. This chain links TRBV19 with TRBJ1-5; no definite D call. This receptor was taken from a woman aged 60-75 years with acute or convalescent COVID-19. This CDR3 is CASCLGRDQPQHF. CDR3 nucleotide sequence: TGTGCCAGTTGTTTAGGGAGAGATCAGCCCCAGCATTTT.